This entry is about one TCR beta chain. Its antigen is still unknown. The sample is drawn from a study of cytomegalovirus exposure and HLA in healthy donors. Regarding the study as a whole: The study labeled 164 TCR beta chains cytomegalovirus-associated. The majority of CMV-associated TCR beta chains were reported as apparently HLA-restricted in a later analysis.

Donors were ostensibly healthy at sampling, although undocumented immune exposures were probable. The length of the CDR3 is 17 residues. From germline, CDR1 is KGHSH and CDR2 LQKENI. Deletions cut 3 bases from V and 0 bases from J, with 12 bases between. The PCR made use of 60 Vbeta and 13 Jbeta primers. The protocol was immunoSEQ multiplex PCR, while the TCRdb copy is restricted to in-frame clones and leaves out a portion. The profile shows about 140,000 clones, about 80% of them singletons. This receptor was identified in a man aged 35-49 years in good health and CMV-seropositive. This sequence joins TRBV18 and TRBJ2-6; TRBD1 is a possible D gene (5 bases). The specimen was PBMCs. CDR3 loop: CASSPTAPSSGANVLTF. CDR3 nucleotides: TGTGCCAGCTCACCGACAGCCCCGAGCTCTGGGGCCAACGTCCTGACTTTC.